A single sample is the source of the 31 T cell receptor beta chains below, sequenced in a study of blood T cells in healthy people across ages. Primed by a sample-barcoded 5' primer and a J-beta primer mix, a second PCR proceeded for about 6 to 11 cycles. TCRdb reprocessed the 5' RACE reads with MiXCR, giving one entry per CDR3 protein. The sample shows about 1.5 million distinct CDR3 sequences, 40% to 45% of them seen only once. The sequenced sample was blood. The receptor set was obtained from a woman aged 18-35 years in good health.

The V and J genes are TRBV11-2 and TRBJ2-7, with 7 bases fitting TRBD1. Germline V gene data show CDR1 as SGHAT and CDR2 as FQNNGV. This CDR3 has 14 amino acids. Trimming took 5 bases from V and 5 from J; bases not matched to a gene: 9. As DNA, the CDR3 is TGTGCCAGCAGCGATACAGGGGTTTCGCACGAGCAGTACTTC. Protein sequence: CASSDTGVSHEQYF.

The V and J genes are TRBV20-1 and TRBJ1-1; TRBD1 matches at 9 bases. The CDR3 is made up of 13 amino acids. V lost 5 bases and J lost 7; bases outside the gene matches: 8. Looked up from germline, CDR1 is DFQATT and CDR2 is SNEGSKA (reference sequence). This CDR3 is CSASKGQGFEAFF. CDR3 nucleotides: TGCAGTGCTTCCAAGGGACAGGGATTTGAAGCTTTCTTT.

This CDR3 reads CASSHTSGVYNEQFF. In DNA, the CDR3 is TGTGCCAGCAGCCACACCAGCGGGGTCTACAATGAGCAGTTCTTC. The genes are TRBV7-6 and TRBJ2-1, with TRBD2 matching over 7 bases. The CDR3 has 15 residues. V shed 5 bases and J 3 bases; nucleotides not matched to a gene: 7. The germline V gene has CDR1 SGHVS and CDR2 FNYEAQ.

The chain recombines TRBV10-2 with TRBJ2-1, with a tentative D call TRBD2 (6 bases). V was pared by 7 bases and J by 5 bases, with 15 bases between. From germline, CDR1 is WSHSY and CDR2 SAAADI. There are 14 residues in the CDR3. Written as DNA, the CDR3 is TGCGCCAGCAACTCGGGAGTAGGCCACAATGAGCAGTTCTTC. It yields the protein CASNSGVGHNEQFF.

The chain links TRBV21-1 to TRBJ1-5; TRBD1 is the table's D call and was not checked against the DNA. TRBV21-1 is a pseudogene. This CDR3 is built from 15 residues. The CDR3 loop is CASSTNPPRRQPQHF. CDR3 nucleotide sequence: TGTGCCAGCAGCACCAATCCCCCGAGGCGTCAGCCCCAGCATTTT.

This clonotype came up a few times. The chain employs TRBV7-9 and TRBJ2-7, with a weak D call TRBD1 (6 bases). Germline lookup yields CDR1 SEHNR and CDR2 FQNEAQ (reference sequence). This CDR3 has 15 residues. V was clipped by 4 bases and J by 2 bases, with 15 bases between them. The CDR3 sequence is CASSSRDIRAYEQYF. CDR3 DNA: TGTGCCAGCAGCTCCCGGGACATCAGGGCCTACGAGCAGTACTTC. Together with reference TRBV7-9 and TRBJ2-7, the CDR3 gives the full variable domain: DTGVSQNPRHKITKRGQNVTFRCDPISEHNRLYWYRQTLGQGPEFLTYFQNEAQLEKSRLLSDRFSAERPKGSFSTLEIQRTEQGDSAMYLCASSSRDIRAYEQYFGPGTRLTVT.

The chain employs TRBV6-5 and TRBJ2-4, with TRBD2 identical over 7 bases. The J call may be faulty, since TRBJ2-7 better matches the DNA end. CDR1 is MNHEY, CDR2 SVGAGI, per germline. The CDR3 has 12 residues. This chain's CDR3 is CASSFSGGEQYF. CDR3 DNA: TGTGCCAGCAGTTTTTCGGGAGGCGAGCAGTACTTC.

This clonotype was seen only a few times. CDR3 nucleotide sequence: TGTGCCAGCAGTTACGGTCGGGGGAGTTCTGGGGCCAACGTCCTGACTTTC. Translating it yields CASSYGRGSSGANVLTF. The V and J genes are TRBV6-5 and TRBJ2-6, with D perhaps TRBD2 (6 bases). The ends were cut back, 2 bases at V and 1 base at J, with 12 bases in the middle. The CDR3 spans 17 residues. The germline V gene has CDR1 MNHEY and CDR2 SVGAGI.

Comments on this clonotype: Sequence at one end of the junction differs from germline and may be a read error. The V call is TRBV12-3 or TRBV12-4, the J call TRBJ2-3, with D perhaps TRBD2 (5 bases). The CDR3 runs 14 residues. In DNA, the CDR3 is TGTGCCAGCAGCGACTATTATAGCACAGATGCGCAGTATTTT. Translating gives CASSDYYSTDAQYF.

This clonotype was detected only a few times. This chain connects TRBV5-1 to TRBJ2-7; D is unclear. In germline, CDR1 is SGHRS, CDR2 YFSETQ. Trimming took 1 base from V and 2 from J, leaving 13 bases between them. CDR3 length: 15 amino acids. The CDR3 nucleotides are TGCGCCAGCAGCTTGTACGGAACTTTAACCTACGAGCAGTACTTC. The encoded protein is CASSLYGTLTYEQYF.

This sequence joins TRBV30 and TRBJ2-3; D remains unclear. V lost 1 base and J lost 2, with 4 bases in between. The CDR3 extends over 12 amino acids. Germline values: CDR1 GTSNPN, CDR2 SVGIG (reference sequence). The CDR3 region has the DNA TGTGCCTGGAGTGCCACCACAGATACGCAGTATTTT. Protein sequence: CAWSATTDTQYF.

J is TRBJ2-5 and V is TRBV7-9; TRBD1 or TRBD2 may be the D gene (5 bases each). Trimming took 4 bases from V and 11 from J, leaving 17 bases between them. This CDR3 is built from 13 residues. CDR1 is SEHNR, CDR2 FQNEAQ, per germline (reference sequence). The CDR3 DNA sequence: TGTGCCAGCAGCTGGGGGACCGCTGGGGAGCAGTACTTC. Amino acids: CASSWGTAGEQYF.

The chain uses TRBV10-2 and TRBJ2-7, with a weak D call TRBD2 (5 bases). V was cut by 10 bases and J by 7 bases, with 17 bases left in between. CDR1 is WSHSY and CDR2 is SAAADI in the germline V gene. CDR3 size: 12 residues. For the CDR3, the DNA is TGCGCCACCCAGGATCTCCGGGATGAGCAGTACTTC. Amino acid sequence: CATQDLRDEQYF.

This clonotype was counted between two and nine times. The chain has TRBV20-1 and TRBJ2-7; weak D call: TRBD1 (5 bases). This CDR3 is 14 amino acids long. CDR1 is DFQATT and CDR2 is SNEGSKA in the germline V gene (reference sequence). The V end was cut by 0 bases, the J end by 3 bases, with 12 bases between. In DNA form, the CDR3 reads TGCAGTGCTAGAGATGTCCCTAGGGGCTACGAGCAGTACTTC. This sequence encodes CSARDVPRGYEQYF.

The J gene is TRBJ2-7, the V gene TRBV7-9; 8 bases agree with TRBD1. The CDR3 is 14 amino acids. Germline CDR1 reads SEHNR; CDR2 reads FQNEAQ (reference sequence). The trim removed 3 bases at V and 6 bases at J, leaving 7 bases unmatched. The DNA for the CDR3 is TGTGCCAGCAGCTTGGTGCAGGGGGCTCCCGAGCAGTACTTC. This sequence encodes CASSLVQGAPEQYF. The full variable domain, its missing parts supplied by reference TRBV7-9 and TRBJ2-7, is DTGVSQNPRHKITKRGQNVTFRCDPISEHNRLYWYRQTLGQGPEFLTYFQNEAQLEKSRLLSDRFSAERPKGSFSTLEIQRTEQGDSAMYLCASSLVQGAPEQYFGPGTRLTVT.

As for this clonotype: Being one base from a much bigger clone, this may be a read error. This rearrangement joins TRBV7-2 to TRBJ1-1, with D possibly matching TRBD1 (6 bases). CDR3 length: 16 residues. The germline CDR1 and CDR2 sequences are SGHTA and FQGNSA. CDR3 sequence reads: CVSSLSPRTVNTEAFF. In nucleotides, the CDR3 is TGTGTCAGCAGCTTGAGCCCCCGGACAGTGAACACTGAAGCTTTCTTT.

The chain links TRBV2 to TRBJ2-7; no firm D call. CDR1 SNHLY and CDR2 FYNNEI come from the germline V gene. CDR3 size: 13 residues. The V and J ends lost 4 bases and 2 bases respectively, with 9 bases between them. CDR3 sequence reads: CASSVVKTYEQYF. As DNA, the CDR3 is TGTGCCAGCAGTGTAGTTAAAACCTACGAGCAGTACTTC.

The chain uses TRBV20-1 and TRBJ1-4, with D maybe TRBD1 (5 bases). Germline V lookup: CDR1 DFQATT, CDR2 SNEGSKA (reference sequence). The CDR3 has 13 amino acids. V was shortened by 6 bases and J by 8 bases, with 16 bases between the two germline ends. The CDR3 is CSAYRPRDEKLFF. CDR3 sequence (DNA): TGCAGTGCCTACAGGCCCCGGGACGAAAAACTGTTTTTT.

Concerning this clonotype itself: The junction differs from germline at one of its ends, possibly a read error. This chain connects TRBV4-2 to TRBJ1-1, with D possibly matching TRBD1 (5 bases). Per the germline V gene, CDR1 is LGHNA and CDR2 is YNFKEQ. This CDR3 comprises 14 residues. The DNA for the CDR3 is TGTGCCGGCAGCCAGATGGGGGGGAACACTGAAGCTTTCTTT. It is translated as CAGSQMGGNTEAFF.

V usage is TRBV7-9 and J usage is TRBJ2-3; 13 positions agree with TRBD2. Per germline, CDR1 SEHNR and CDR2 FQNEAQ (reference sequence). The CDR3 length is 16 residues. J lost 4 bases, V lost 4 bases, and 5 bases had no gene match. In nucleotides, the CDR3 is TGTGCCAGCAGCTCTTGGACTAGCGGGGGAGCAGATACGCAGTATTTT. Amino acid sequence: CASSSWTSGGADTQYF.

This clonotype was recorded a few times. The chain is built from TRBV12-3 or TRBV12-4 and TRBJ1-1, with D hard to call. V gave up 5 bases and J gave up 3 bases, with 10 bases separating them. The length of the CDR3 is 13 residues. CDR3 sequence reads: CASSEARDTEAFF. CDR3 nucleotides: TGTGCCAGCAGTGAAGCTAGGGACACTGAAGCTTTCTTT.

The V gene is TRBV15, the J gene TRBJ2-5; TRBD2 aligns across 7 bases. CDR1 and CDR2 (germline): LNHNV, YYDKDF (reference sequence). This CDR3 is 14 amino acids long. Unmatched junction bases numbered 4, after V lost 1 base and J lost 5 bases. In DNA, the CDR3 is TGTGCCACCAGCAGAGGGGGGGGGAGGGAGACCCAGTACTTC. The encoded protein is CATSRGGGRETQYF.

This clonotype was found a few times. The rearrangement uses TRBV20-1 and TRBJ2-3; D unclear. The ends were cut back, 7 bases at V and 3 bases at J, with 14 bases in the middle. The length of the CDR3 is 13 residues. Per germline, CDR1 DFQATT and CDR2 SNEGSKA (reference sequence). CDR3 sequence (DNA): TGCAGTGTTGGACCACGAAGGACAGATACGCAGTATTTT. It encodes CSVGPRRTDTQYF.

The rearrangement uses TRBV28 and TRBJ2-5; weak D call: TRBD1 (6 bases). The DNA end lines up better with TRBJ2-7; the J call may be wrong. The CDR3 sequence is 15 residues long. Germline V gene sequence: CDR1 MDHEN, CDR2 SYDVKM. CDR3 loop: CASSLPTGWNYEQYF. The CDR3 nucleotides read TGTGCCAGCAGTTTGCCAACAGGGTGGAACTACGAGCAGTACTTC.

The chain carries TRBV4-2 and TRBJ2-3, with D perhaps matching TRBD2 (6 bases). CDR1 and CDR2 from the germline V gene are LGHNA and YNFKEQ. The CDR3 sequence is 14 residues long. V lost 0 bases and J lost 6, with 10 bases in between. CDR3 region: CASSQDLASDTQYF. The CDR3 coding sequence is TGTGCCAGCAGCCAAGATCTAGCGAGCGATACGCAGTATTTT.

The CDR3 is CASSLTYWDSNSPLHF. CDR3 DNA sequence: TGTGCCAGCAGCCTTACTTACTGGGACAGCAACTCACCCCTCCACTTT. The chain has TRBV7-2 and TRBJ1-6, with TRBD1 matching 7 bases. The germline V gene has CDR1 SGHTA and CDR2 FQGNSA. CDR3 length: 16 residues. V lost 5 bases, J lost 10 bases, and 14 bases stayed unmatched.

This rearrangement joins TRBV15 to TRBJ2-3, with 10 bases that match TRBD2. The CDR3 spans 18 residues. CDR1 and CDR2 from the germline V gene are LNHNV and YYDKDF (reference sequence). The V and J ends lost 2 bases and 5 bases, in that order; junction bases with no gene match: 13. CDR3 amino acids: CATSRLGTTSGIQDTQYF. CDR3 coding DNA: TGTGCCACCAGCAGACTCGGGACAACTAGCGGGATTCAAGATACGCAGTATTTT.

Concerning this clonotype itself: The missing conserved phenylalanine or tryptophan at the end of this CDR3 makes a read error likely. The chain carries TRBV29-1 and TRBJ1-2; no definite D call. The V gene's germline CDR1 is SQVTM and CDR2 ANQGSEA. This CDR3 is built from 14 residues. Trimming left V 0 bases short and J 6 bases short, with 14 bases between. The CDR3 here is CSVEDLQADHGYTL. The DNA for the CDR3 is TGCAGCGTTGAAGATCTTCAGGCAGACCATGGCTACACCTTA.

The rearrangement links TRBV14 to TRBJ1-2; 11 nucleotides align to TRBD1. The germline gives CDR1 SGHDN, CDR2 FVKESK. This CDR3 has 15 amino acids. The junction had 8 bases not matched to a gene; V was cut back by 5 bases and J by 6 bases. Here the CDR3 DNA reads TGTGCCAGCAGCATTCGGACAGGGGGCGCAGATGGCTACACCTTC. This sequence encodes CASSIRTGGADGYTF. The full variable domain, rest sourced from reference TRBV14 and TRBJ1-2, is EAGVTQFPSHSVIEKGQTVTLRCDPISGHDNLYWYRRVMGKEIKFLLHFVKESKQDESGMPNNRFLAERTGGTYSTLKVQPAELEDSGVYFCASSIRTGGADGYTFGSGTRLTVV.

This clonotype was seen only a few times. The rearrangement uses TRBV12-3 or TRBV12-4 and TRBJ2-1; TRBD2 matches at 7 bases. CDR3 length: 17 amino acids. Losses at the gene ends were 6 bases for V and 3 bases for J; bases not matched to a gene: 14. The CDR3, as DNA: TGTGCCAGCAGCCCCATGCGTGCGGGAGTAGGCTACAATGAGCAGTTCTTC. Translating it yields CASSPMRAGVGYNEQFF.

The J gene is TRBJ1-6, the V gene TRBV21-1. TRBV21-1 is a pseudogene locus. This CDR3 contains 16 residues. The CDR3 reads CASSRVSGHYNSPLHF. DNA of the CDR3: TGTGCCAGCAGCAGAGTGTCGGGTCACTATAATTCACCCCTCCACTTT.